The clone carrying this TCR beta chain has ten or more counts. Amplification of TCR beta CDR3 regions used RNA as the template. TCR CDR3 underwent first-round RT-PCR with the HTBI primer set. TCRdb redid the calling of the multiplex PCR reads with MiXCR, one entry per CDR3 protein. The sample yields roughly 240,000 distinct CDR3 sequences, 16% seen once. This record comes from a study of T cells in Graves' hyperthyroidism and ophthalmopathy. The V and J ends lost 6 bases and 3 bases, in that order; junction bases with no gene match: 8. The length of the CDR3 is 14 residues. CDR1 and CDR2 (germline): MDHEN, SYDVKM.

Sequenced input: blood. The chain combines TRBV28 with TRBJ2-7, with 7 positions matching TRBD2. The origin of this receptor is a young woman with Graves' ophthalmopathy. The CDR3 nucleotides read TGTGCCAGCAGACTCAAGCGGGACCGCTACGAGCAGTACTTC. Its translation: CASRLKRDRYEQYF.